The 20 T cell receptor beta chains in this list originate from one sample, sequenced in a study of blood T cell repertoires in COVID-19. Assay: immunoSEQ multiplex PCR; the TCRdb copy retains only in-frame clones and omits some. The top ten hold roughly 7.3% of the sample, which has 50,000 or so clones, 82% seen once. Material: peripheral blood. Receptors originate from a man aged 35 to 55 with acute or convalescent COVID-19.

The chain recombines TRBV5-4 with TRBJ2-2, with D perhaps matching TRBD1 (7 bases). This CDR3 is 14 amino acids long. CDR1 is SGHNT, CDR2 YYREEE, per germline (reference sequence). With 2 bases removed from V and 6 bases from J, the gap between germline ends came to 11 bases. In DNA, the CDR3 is TGTGCCAGCAGCTTTTCAGGGGGGTCCGGGGAGCTGTTTTTT. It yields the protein CASSFSGGSGELFF.

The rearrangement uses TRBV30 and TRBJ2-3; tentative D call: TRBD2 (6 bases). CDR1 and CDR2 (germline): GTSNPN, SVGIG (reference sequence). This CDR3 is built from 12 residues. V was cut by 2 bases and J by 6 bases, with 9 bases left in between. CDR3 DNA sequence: TGTGCCTGGAGTCAGGCGGGGGATACGCAGTATTTT. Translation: CAWSQAGDTQYF.

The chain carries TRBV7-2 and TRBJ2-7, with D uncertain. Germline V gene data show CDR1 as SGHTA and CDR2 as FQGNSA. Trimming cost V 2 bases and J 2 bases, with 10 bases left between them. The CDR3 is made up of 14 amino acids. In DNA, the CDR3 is TGTGCCAGCAGCTTACTTTACAAAACCTACGAGCAGTACTTC. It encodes CASSLLYKTYEQYF.

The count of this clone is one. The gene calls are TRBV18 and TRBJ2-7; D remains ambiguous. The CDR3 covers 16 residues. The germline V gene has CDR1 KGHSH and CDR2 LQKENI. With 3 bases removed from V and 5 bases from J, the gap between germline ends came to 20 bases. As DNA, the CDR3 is TGTGCCAGCTCACCTCAAAACACGGCCGCGGTGAACGAGCAGTACTTC. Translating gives CASSPQNTAAVNEQYF.

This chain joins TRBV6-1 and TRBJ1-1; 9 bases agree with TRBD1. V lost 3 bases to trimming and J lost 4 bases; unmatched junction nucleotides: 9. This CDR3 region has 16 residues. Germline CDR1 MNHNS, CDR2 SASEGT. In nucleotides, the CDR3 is TGTGCCAGCAGTGACCCCAGGGACAGGGCAGGCACTGAAGCTTTCTTT. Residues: CASSDPRDRAGTEAFF.

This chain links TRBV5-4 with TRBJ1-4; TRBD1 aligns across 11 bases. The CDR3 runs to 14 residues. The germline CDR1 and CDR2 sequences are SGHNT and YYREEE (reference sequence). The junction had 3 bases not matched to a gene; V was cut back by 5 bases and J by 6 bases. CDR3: CASRRDRGDEKLFF. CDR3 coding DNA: TGTGCCAGCAGACGGGACAGGGGGGATGAAAAACTGTTTTTT.

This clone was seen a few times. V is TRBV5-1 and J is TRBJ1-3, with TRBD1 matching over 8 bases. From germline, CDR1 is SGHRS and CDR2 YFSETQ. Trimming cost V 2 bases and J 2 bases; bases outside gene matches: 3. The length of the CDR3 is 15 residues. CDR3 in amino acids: CASSLRTGTGNTIYF. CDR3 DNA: TGCGCCAGCAGCTTACGGACAGGGACTGGAAACACCATATATTTT.

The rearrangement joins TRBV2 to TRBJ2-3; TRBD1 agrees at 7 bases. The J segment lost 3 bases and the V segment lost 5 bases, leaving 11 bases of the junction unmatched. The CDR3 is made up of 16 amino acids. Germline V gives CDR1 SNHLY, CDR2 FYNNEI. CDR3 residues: CASSLATGVRTDTQYF. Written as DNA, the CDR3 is TGTGCCAGCAGTTTAGCCACAGGGGTTCGAACAGATACGCAGTATTTT. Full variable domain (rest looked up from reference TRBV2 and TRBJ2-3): EPEVTQTPSHQVTQMGQEVILRCVPISNHLYFYWYRQILGQKVEFLVSFYNNEISEKSEIFDDQFSVERPDGSNFTLKIRSTKLEDSAMYFCASSLATGVRTDTQYFGPGTRLTVL.

This CDR3 is CASKEGHEQYF. CDR3 DNA sequence: TGTGCCAGCAAGGAGGGCCACGAGCAGTACTTC. V gene TRBV2 combines with J gene TRBJ2-7; a possible D gene is TRBD2 (6 bases). The CDR3 has 11 amino acids. V was shortened by 7 bases and J by 5 bases, with 9 bases between the two germline ends. Germline V gene lookup returns CDR1 SNHLY and CDR2 FYNNEI.

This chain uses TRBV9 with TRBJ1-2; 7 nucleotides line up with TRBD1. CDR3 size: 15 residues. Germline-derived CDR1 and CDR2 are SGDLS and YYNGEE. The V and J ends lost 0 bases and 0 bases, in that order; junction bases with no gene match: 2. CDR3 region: CASSVGDRTNYGYTF. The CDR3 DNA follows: TGTGCCAGCAGCGTAGGGGACAGAACTAACTATGGCTACACCTTC.

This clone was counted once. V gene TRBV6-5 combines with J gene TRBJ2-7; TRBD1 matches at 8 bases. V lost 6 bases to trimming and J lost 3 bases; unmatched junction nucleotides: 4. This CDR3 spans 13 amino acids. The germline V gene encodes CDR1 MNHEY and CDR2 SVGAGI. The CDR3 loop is CASRRGQGYEQYF. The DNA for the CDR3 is TGTGCCAGCAGGAGAGGACAGGGCTACGAGCAGTACTTC.

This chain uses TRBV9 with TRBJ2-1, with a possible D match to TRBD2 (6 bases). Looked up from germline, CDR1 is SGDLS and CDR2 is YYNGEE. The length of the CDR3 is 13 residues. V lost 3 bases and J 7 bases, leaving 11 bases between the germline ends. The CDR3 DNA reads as TGTGCCAGCAGCGCGGGGGAGAGGAATGAGCAGTTCTTC. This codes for CASSAGERNEQFF.

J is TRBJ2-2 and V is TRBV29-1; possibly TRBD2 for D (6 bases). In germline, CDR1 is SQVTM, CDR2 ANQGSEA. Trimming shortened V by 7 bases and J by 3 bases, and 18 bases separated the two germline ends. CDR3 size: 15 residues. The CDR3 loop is CSGQIRREDTGELFF. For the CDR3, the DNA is TGCAGCGGTCAGATCCGGAGGGAGGACACCGGGGAGCTGTTTTTT.

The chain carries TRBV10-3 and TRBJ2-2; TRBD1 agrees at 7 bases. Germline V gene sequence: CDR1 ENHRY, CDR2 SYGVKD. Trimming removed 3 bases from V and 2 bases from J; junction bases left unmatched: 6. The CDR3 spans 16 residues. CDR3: CAISEGSGGNTGELFF. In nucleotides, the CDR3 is TGTGCCATCAGTGAAGGTTCAGGGGGAAACACCGGGGAGCTGTTTTTT.

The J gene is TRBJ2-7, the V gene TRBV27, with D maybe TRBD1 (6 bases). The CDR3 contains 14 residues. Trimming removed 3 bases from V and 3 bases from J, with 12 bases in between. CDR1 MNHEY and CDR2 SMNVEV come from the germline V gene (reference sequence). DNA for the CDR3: TGTGCCAGCAGTTTGTCAGGGGTGGGCTACGAGCAGTACTTC. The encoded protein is CASSLSGVGYEQYF.

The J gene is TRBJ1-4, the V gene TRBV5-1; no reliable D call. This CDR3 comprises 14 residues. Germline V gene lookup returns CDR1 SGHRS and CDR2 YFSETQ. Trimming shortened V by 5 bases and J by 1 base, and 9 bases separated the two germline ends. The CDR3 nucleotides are TGCGCCAGCAGGAATACGGGAACTAATGAAAAACTGTTTTTT. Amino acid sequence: CASRNTGTNEKLFF.

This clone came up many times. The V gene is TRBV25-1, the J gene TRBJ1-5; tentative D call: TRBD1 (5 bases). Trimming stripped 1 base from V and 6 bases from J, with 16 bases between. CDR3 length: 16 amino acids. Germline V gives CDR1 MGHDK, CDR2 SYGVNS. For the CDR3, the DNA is TGTGCCAGCAGTGAATGGGGACCGTCGGAGGGTCAGCCCCAGCATTTT. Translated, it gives CASSEWGPSEGQPQHF. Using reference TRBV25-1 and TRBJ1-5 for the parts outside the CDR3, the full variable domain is EADIYQTPRYLVIGTGKKITLECSQTMGHDKMYWYQQDPGMELHLIHYSYGVNSTEKGDLSSESTVSRIRTEHFPLTLESARPSHTSQYLCASSEWGPSEGQPQHFGDGTRLSIL.

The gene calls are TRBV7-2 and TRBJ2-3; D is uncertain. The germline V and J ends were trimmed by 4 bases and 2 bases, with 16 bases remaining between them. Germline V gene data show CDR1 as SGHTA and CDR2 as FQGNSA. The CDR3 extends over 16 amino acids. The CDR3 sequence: CASSSATLGITDTQYF. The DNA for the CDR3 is TGTGCCAGCAGCTCTGCGACTCTCGGAATCACAGATACGCAGTATTTT.

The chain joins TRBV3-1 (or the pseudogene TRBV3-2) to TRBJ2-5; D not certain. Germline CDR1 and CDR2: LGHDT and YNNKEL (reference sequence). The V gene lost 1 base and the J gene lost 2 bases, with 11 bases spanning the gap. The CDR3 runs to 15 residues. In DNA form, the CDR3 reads TGTGCCAGCAGCCAAGCCTCCAGAGCGCAAGAGACCCAGTACTTC. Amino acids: CASSQASRAQETQYF.

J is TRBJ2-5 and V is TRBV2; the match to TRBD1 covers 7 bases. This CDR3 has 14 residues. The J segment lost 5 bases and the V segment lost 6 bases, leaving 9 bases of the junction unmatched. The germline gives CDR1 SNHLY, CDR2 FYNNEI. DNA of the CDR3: TGTGCCAGCAGCGGAAAAACAGGGGCGGAGACCCAGTACTTC. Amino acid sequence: CASSGKTGAETQYF.